The clone carrying this T cell receptor (beta chain) was counted a few times. The entry originates in a study of blood T cell repertoires in COVID-19. Overall study: COVID-19 samples collected from the United States, Italy and Spain covered acute and convalescent phases. Sources were T cells, B-cell-depleted T cells, or PBMCs; the material itself was cDNA or gDNA.

V was cut by 0 bases and J by 0 bases, with 12 bases left in between. CDR1 and CDR2 from the germline V gene are SQVTM and ANQGSEA. The CDR3 runs to 16 residues. The repertoire was sequenced with immunoSEQ multiplex PCR; TCRdb's copy has only in-frame clones and lacks some. The sample lists around 170,000 clones, roughly 80% occurring once. Specimen: peripheral blood. The chain carries TRBV29-1 and TRBJ1-3, with unresolved D. This receptor was taken from a man younger than 40 with active or convalescent COVID-19. CDR3: CSVEDHSPSSGNTIYF. The CDR3 nucleotides are TGCAGCGTTGAAGATCACAGTCCGAGCTCTGGAAACACCATATATTTT.